The 23 T cell receptor beta chains in this list originate from one sample, sequenced in a study of CD8+CD57+ T cells in acquired aplastic anemia (dated by TCRdb to the late 2010s). The reads were generated on an Illumina HiSeq 2000. Genomic DNA served as template for TCR beta VDJ combination and CDR3 sequence profiling. Using fastp at Q25 and MiXCR, TCRdb reprocessed the public reads and kept productive beta chains. Every distinct CDR3 protein forms one entry, paired with its most common genes and DNA. Within this sample are 400,000 to 500,000 distinct CDR3 sequences, with roughly 68% of them counted one time only. Clones ranked in the top ten supply under 5% of the sample. Sequenced material: sorted CD4+, CD8+, or CD8+CD57+ T cells (not recorded which) from PBMCs. The receptor source for this set is a human donor in good health, serving as a control.

In this sample, this clonotype turned up many times. The chain combines TRBV2 with TRBJ2-5; TRBD2 matches at 10 bases. Germline V lookup: CDR1 SNHLY, CDR2 FYNNEI. Trimming took 5 bases from V and 3 from J; bases not matched to a gene: 3. CDR3 length: 14 residues. Here the CDR3 DNA reads TGTGCCAGCAGTAGCGGGGGGGTGGAAGAGACCCAGTACTTC. It encodes CASSSGGVEETQYF. The complete variable domain, with remaining parts taken from reference TRBV2 and TRBJ2-5, reads EPEVTQTPSHQVTQMGQEVILRCVPISNHLYFYWYRQILGQKVEFLVSFYNNEISEKSEIFDDQFSVERPDGSNFTLKIRSTKLEDSAMYFCASSSGGVEETQYFGPGTRLLVL.

This clonotype has a count of ten or more. This chain joins TRBV12-3 or TRBV12-4 and TRBJ1-3; D remains ambiguous. V was shortened by 5 bases and J by 2 bases, with 10 bases between the two germline ends. The CDR3 is made up of 14 amino acids. The CDR3 region has the DNA TGTGCCAGCAGTCGGTTAGGAGCTGGAAACACCATATATTTT. This translates into CASSRLGAGNTIYF.

This chain connects TRBV10-3 to TRBJ2-7, with 7 bases lining up with TRBD1. The germline CDR1 and CDR2 sequences are ENHRY and SYGVKD. Trimming cost V 6 bases and J 6 bases; bases outside gene matches: 8. The CDR3 is made up of 13 amino acids. The CDR3 DNA reads TGTGCCATCAGCCCTGACAGGGCCACCGAGCAGTACTTC. Encoded protein: CAISPDRATEQYF.

The chain combines TRBV15 with TRBJ1-2; D not certain. CDR3 length equals 13 residues. Trimming cost V 0 bases and J 4 bases, with 6 bases left between them. Per germline, CDR1 LNHNV and CDR2 YYDKDF (reference sequence). In nucleotides, the CDR3 is TGTGCCACCAGCAGAGATGAATCCTATGGCTACACCTTC. Translated, it gives CATSRDESYGYTF.

This clonotype was recorded a few times. A much larger clonotype is one base distant, so this may be a read error. No conserved phenylalanine or tryptophan ends this CDR3, so it is likely a read error. The rearrangement joins TRBV7-2 to TRBJ1-1; D not certain. The CDR3 spans 15 residues. Germline CDR1 is SGHTA and CDR2 is FQGNSA. Trimming removed 4 bases at V and 2 bases at J, with 14 bases between. CDR3 sequence (DNA): TGTGCCAGCAGCTCAGACATCACGGAAAACACTGAAGCTTTCTCT. As protein: CASSSDITENTEAFS.

V usage is TRBV7-6 and J usage is TRBJ1-1, with D possibly matching TRBD1 (5 bases). Germline CDR1 and CDR2: SGHVS and FNYEAQ. V was clipped by 7 bases and J by 1 base, with 16 bases between them. This CDR3 has 15 residues. For the CDR3, the DNA is TGTGCCAGCAATCCGTCGGTAGGGACGAACACTGAAGCTTTCTTT. Amino acids: CASNPSVGTNTEAFF.

This clonotype was seen repeatedly, ten times or more. The chain recombines TRBV5-1 with TRBJ2-2; no reliable D call. This CDR3 has 15 residues. CDR1 SGHRS and CDR2 YFSETQ come from the germline V gene. Trimming removed 0 bases from V and 4 bases from J, with 10 bases in between. The CDR3 DNA is TGCGCCAGCAGCTTGGACAGCCTGGGCACCGGGGAGCTGTTTTTT. Protein: CASSLDSLGTGELFF.

The chain recombines TRBV7-9 with TRBJ2-7; D might be TRBD1 (5 bases). This CDR3 has 16 amino acids. With 7 bases removed from V and 10 bases from J, the gap between germline ends came to 29 bases. The germline V gene encodes CDR1 SEHNR and CDR2 FQNEAQ (reference sequence). The CDR3 is CASTLRQRETQYVQYF. DNA for the CDR3: TGTGCCAGCACCTTGCGACAGCGAGAGACCCAGTACGTCCAGTACTTC.

This clonotype was recorded once. This chain links TRBV5-6 with TRBJ2-1, with a weak D call TRBD1 (6 bases). The CDR3 runs to 15 residues. V was trimmed by 2 bases and J by 12 bases, leaving 21 bases between them. Germline V gene sequence: CDR1 SGHDT, CDR2 YYEEEE. CDR3 nucleotide sequence: TGTGCCAGCAGCTTACAGGGACCCAGCACAGATACGCAGTTCTTC. Protein product: CASSLQGPSTDTQFF.

In the case of this clonotype: The junction departs from germline at one end; a sequencing error may be responsible. CDR3 sequence (DNA): TGTGCCAGCAGCAGGCCGCCTGACACTGAAGCTTTTTTTTTT. Its translation is CASSRPPDTEAFFF. This chain uses TRBV7-3 with TRBJ1-1; D uncertain. There are 14 residues in the CDR3. Germline CDR1 is SGHTA and CDR2 is FQGTGA. Full variable domain (remainder filled in from reference TRBV7-3 and TRBJ1-1): GAGVSQTPSNKVTEKGKYVELRCDPISGHTALYWYRQSLGQGPEFLIYFQGTGAADDSGLPNDRFFAVRPEGSVSTLKIQRTERGDSAVYLCASSRPPDTEAFFFGQGTRLTVV.

The J gene is TRBJ1-2, the V gene TRBV7-9; TRBD1 matches 8 bases. Germline CDR1 is SEHNR and CDR2 is FQNEAQ (reference sequence). The J segment lost 4 bases and the V segment lost 6 bases, leaving 10 bases of the junction unmatched. There are 15 residues in the CDR3. The CDR3 loop is CASRPQGQGTYGYTF. In DNA form, the CDR3 reads TGTGCCAGCAGACCACAAGGACAGGGAACCTATGGCTACACCTTC.

Details on this clonotype: A read error is likely, as this CDR3 ends without the conserved phenylalanine or tryptophan. The DNA is left out, because the CDR3 cannot be placed on it with certainty; the CDR3 is given as TCRdb lists it. The chain couples TRBV2 to TRBJ1-2. Looked up from germline, CDR1 is SNHLY and CDR2 is FYNNEI. With termini counted, the CDR3 has 14 amino acids. The chain's CDR3 is CASTSAGFDYVYAL.

This clonotype was seen ten or more times. The genes are TRBV25-1 and TRBJ1-2; D not certain. CDR3 length equals 16 residues. Germline CDR1 and CDR2: MGHDK and SYGVNS. With 2 bases removed from V and 7 bases from J, the gap between germline ends came to 20 bases. DNA of the CDR3: TGTGCCAGCAGTGAACAGGTTTCAGCCCTTTCTAGTGGCTACACCTTC. Protein: CASSEQVSALSSGYTF.

The chain employs TRBV5-1 and TRBJ2-5; perhaps TRBD1 as D (6 bases). Germline V CDR1 and CDR2: SGHRS, YFSETQ. The CDR3 has 14 amino acids. V lost 4 bases and J lost 5, with 15 bases in between. The CDR3 nucleotides are TGCGCCAGCAGCCTAGGGTCGCAGGGGGAGACCCAGTACTTC. This gives the protein CASSLGSQGETQYF.

Worth noting for this clonotype: This may be a read error, as it is one base from a much larger clone. This rearrangement joins TRBV7-3 to TRBJ1-3; unclear D gene. The length of the CDR3 is 17 residues. The germline V gene has CDR1 SGHTA and CDR2 FQGTGA. The CDR3 DNA follows: TGTGCCAGCAGCTTGTCTGTGGGCGGCTACTCTGTAAACACCATATATTTT. Its translation: CASSLSVGGYSVNTIYF.

This clonotype was observed at least ten times. V gene TRBV5-1 combines with J gene TRBJ1-6; no clear D. The CDR3 covers 14 residues. Germline values: CDR1 SGHRS, CDR2 YFSETQ. V lost 0 bases and J lost 4, with 5 bases in between. Here the CDR3 DNA reads TGCGCCAGCAGCTTGGACACTTATAATTCACCCCTCCACTTT. The encoded protein is CASSLDTYNSPLHF.

The sample holds many counts of this clonotype. The chain couples TRBV6-2 or TRBV6-3 to TRBJ2-5; 15 bases agree with TRBD2. Trimming took 1 base from V and 5 from J; bases not matched to a gene: 5. Germline CDR1 and CDR2: MNHEY and SVGEGT. The CDR3 covers 17 residues. CDR3 sequence: CASSYFGLAGGQETQYF. The CDR3 DNA follows: TGTGCCAGCAGTTACTTCGGACTAGCGGGGGGGCAGGAGACCCAGTACTTC.

The rearrangement uses TRBV25-1 and TRBJ2-7; D perhaps matches TRBD1 (6 bases). CDR1 MGHDK and CDR2 SYGVNS come from the germline V gene. V dropped 5 bases and J dropped 3 bases, with 14 bases sitting between them. This CDR3 region has 14 residues. CDR3 bases: TGTGCCAGCAGTTTTCTCGGACAGCACTACGAGCAGTACTTC. Residues: CASSFLGQHYEQYF.

On this clonotype itself: The junction departs from germline at one end; a sequencing error may be responsible. As DNA, the CDR3 is TGTGCCAGCACCGCCTATTCGGCGACTGAAGCTTTCTTT. It yields the protein CASTAYSATEAFF. The rearrangement uses TRBV10-1 and TRBJ1-1; D gene uncertain. Germline loops: CDR1 WNHNN, CDR2 SYGVQD (reference sequence). The CDR3 length is 13 residues.

The genes are TRBV25-1 and TRBJ2-7, with a weak D call TRBD2 (7 bases). This CDR3 comprises 16 residues. Trimming shortened V by 4 bases and J by 5 bases, and 21 bases separated the two germline ends. From germline, CDR1 is MGHDK and CDR2 SYGVNS. This CDR3 is CASSGGGRGRKNEQYF. The CDR3 DNA is TGTGCCAGCAGTGGGGGTGGGAGGGGGAGGAAAAACGAGCAGTACTTC.

The rearrangement joins TRBV6-2 or TRBV6-3 to TRBJ2-3; D could derive from TRBD1 or TRBD2 (6 bases each). The length of the CDR3 is 15 residues. CDR1 and CDR2 from the germline V gene are MNHEY and SVGEGT. V lost 2 bases and J lost 9, with 18 bases in between. CDR3 loop: CASSYGGGPSGTQYF. CDR3 DNA: TGTGCCAGCAGTTACGGTGGGGGGCCCTCGGGGACGCAGTATTTT.

This CDR3 is CASSTRTEANEAFF. In nucleotides, the CDR3 is TGTGCCAGCAGCACCCGGACAGAAGCCAATGAAGCTTTCTTT. The genes are TRBV5-5 and TRBJ1-1, with D possibly matching TRBD1 (6 bases). Germline V gene lookup returns CDR1 SGHKS and CDR2 YYEKEE (reference sequence). CDR3 length: 14 amino acids. V was trimmed by 4 bases and J by 7 bases, leaving 17 bases between them.

This chain joins TRBV2 and TRBJ2-2, with D tentatively TRBD1 (6 bases). The CDR3 contains 15 residues. V was clipped by 4 bases and J by 4 bases, with 13 bases between them. Germline assignment: CDR1 SNHLY and CDR2 FYNNEI. This CDR3 is CASSVQGGITGELFF. In nucleotides, the CDR3 is TGTGCCAGCAGTGTACAGGGTGGTATCACCGGGGAGCTGTTTTTT.